The TCR beta chain described here comes from a study of OX40 agonist ivuxolimab in advanced cancers. About the study: Administration of intravenous ivuxolimab to patients occurred every 2 weeks at 0.01 to 10 mg/kg. Points from the study as a whole: Still undetermined is the antigen specificity of the expanded peripheral T cells. At 0.1 to 3.0 mg/kg, clonal expansion of CD4+ and CD8+ blood T cells had occurred by week 6.

Assay: immunoSEQ multiplex PCR; the TCRdb copy retains only in-frame clones and omits some. The sample records 55,000 to 65,000 clones, roughly 90% being singletons. This clone was seen more than once but under ten times. Its antigen is unidentified. Blood draws occurred at baseline, cycle 4 day 1, and cycle 7 day 1. V lost 5 bases and J lost 4, with 8 bases in between. The CDR3 has 11 residues. Germline V gene sequence: CDR1 DFQATT, CDR2 SNEGSKA (reference sequence). This receptor was obtained from an adult with an advanced solid tumor such as melanoma, head and neck, liver or kidney cancer. Here the sequenced sample was CD4+ or CD8+ T cells sorted from blood, taken in a trial of the OX40 agonist ivuxolimab. The genes are TRBV20-1 and TRBJ1-1, with unresolved D. Here the CDR3 DNA reads TGCAGTGCTTACCGTGGCACTGAAGCTTTCTTT. As protein: CSAYRGTEAFF.